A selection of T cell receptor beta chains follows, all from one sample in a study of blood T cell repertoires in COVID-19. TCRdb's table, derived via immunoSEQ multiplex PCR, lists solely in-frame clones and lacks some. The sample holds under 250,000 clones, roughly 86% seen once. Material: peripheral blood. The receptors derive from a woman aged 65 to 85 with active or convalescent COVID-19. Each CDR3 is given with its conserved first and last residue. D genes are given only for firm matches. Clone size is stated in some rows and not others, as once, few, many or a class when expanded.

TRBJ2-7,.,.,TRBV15,TGTGCCACCAGCAGAGGTGAGAAATACGAGCAGTACTTC,CATSRGEKYEQYF
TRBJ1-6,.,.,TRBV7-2,TGTGCCAGCAGCTCGCTGACAGGACTCCGTGAGTCACCCCTCCACTTT,CASSSLTGLRESPLHF
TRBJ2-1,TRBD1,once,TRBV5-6,TGTGCCAGCAGCTCTACCTTGACAGGGTCAAGTGAGCAGTTCTTC,CASSSTLTGSSEQFF
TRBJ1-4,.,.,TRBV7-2,TGTGCCAGCAGCTTAGCCCCCGCTGGTTGGGGTCAGGGTGAAAAACTGTTTTTT,CASSLAPAGWGQGEKLFF
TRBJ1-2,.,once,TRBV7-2,TGTGCCAGCAGCTTAGCCGAGGGAACCTATGGCTACACCTTC,CASSLAEGTYGYTF
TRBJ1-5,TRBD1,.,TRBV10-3,TGTGCCATTCAGCCTGACAGGGGCCATCAGCCCCAGCATTTT,CAIQPDRGHQPQHF
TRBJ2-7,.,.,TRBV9,TGTGCCAGCAGTTCGGGCGTAGGAGGAGGGGCCGAGCAGTACTTC,CASSSGVGGGAEQYF
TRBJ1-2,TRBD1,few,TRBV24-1,TGTGCCACCAGTGAAACGACCGGGACAGGGATATTGGGCTACACCTTC,CATSETTGTGILGYTF
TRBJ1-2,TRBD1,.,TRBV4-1,TGCGCCAGCAGCCAAGCAGGGGGCGTCTATGGCTACACCTTC,CASSQAGGVYGYTF
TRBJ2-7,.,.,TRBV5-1,TGCGCCAGCGCCCCAGGGGGGACTGGCTCCTACGAGCAGTACTTC,CASAPGGTGSYEQYF
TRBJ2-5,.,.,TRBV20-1,TGCAGTGCTAGTTCGGGGAGGGAGACCCAGTACTTC,CSASSGRETQYF
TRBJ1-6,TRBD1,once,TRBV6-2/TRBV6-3,TGTGCCAGCAGTCCCATTAAAACAGGGGATCCTTCACCCCTCCACTTT,CASSPIKTGDPSPLHF
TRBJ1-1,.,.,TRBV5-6,TGTGCCAGCAGCAAAATCCGGTGGACTGAAGCTTTCTTT,CASSKIRWTEAFF
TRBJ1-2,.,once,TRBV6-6,TGTGCCAGCAGCCCTAAGGGGTCTCCCCAGGGCTACACCTTC,CASSPKGSPQGYTF